The clone carrying this T cell receptor (delta chain) turned up a few times. It is likely a read error: a sequence one base away is far more abundant. This sample also contains other DNA sequences that code for the same CDR3. TCRdb reran clone calling via CATT on the multiplex PCR reads. The repertoire holds 75,000 to 95,000 delta-chain clones, roughly 0.98% seen once, with 9.6% in the top ten. This CDR3 comprises 22 residues. Germline V CDR1 and CDR2: TVYSNPD, GDNSRS (reference sequence). The data stem from a study of γδ T cells in repeated Plasmodium falciparum infection. Bulk repertoires came from Vgamma9/Vdelta2+ or Vdelta2-negative gammadelta T cells flow-sorted from PBMC.

This receptor was obtained from a pool of human donors (malaria-infected and uninfected, not separated). This chain links TRDV3 with TRDJ1, with 11 bases that match TRDD3. The sequencing input was gamma-delta T cells from blood. The DNA for the CDR3 is TGTGCCTGCAAACTTCCTATCCCCTCGTACTGGGGGATAAGAGTGGACACCGACAAACTCATCTTT. It yields the protein CACKLPIPSYWGIRVDTDKLIF. The whole variable domain, filled in from reference TRDV3 and TRDJ1, reads CDKVTQSSPDQTVASGSEVVLLCTYDTVYSNPDLFWYRIRPDYSFQFVFYGDNSRSEGADFTQGRFSVKHILTQKAFHLVISPVRTEDSATYYCACKLPIPSYWGIRVDTDKLIFGKGTRVTVEP.